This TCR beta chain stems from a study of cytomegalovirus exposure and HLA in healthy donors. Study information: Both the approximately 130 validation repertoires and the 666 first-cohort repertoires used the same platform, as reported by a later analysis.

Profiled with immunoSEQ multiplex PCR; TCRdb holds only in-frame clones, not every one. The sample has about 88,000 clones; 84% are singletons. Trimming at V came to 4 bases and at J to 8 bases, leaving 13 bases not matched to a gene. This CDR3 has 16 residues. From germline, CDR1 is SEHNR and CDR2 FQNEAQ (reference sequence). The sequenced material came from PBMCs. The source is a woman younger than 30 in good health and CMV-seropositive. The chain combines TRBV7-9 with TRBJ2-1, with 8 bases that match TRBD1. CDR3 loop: CASSSSGGQGRHEQFF. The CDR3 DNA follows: TGTGCCAGCAGCTCAAGTGGTGGACAGGGTCGGCATGAGCAGTTCTTC.